The 15 T cell receptor beta chains below all came from one sample that was sequenced in a study of HIV-infected patients and healthy controls. cDNA was made from 500 ng RNA using alpha and beta constant primers. Alpha and beta chain libraries were made separately by chain-specific third strand synthesis with multiplexing indices. TCRdb ran MiXCR on the 5' RACE reads and lists one entry per CDR3 protein. This table holds roughly 10,000 distinct CDR3 sequences, about 7.3% found once. The repertoire came from unfractionated whole blood and reflected all unsorted peripheral T cells. The specimen comprised blood, sampled before antiretroviral therapy. Receptors were obtained from an adult with HIV infection. The donor label of this sample is uncertain.

The chain employs TRBV28 and TRBJ1-2; maybe TRBD1 (5 bases). The ends were cut back, 5 bases at V and 1 base at J, with 11 bases in the middle. CDR3 length: 14 amino acids. Germline CDR1 reads MDHEN; CDR2 reads SYDVKM. The CDR3, as DNA: TGTGCCAGCAGTCAGACAGATAATAACTATGGCTACACCTTC. This codes for CASSQTDNNYGYTF.

This chain connects TRBV18 to TRBJ2-3; no reliable D call. The CDR3 runs to 14 residues. The V and J ends lost 2 bases and 2 bases respectively, with 8 bases between them. The germline CDR1 and CDR2 sequences are KGHSH and LQKENI. The CDR3 is CASSPLSNTDTQYF. CDR3 in DNA: TGTGCCAGCTCACCATTGTCCAACACAGATACGCAGTATTTT.

Many counts were recorded for this clonotype. The chain combines TRBV28 with TRBJ2-3; D unclear. Trimming shortened V by 10 bases and J by 6 bases, and 8 bases separated the two germline ends. The CDR3 loop spans 10 amino acids. Germline assignment: CDR1 MDHEN and CDR2 SYDVKM. The CDR3 loop reads CAKETDTQYF. The CDR3 nucleotides read TGTGCCAAAGAGACGGATACGCAGTATTTT.

This clonotype has ten or more counts. This chain links TRBV19 with TRBJ2-7, with 10 positions matching TRBD1. Per the germline V gene, CDR1 is LNHDA and CDR2 is SQIVND (reference sequence). V shed 7 bases and J 5 bases; nucleotides not matched to a gene: 11. The CDR3 runs 15 residues. In DNA, the CDR3 is TGTGCCAGTACCCTGGAGGGACAGGGGCAGAACGAGCAGTACTTC. Translated: CASTLEGQGQNEQYF.

This clonotype was seen many times. V and J are TRBV6-1 and TRBJ2-5, with 11 bases aligning to TRBD2. The CDR3 covers 16 residues. Per the germline V gene, CDR1 is MNHNS and CDR2 is SASEGT. J lost 0 bases, V lost 10 bases, and 10 bases had no gene match. CDR3 coding DNA: TGTGCCATCCTTCCCCCGGGACTAGCGGACCAAGAGACCCAGTACTTC. The encoded protein is CAILPPGLADQETQYF.

In this sample, this clonotype is medium-sized. The chain joins TRBV7-2 to TRBJ1-1; unclear D gene. The CDR3 is made up of 12 amino acids. Trimming removed 5 bases at V and 8 bases at J, with 12 bases between. The germline CDR1 and CDR2 sequences are SGHTA and FQGNSA. CDR3 region: CASSRGVAEAFF. The CDR3 DNA is TGTGCCAGCAGCCGTGGGGTAGCGGAAGCTTTCTTT. Variable domain in full (rest from reference TRBV7-2 and TRBJ1-1): GAGVSQSPSNKVTEKGKDVELRCDPISGHTALYWYRQSLGQGLEFLIYFQGNSAPDKSGLPSDRFSAERTGGSVSTLTIQRTQQEDSAVYLCASSRGVAEAFFGQGTRLTVV.

There are many counts of this clonotype. The rearrangement joins TRBV20-1 to TRBJ2-2, with D hard to call. The CDR3 contains 13 residues. Looked up from germline, CDR1 is DFQATT and CDR2 is SNEGSKA (reference sequence). This chain's CDR3 is CQVRKANTGELFF. CDR3 bases: TGCCAGGTCCGCAAAGCGAACACCGGGGAGCTGTTTTTT.

The gene calls are TRBV12-3 or TRBV12-4 and TRBJ1-3; 8 bases fit TRBD1. The CDR3 runs to 16 residues. After removal of 4 bases from V and 4 bases from J, the junction contained 9 bases not matched to a gene. The CDR3 protein is CASSSPGRGPGNTIYF. CDR3 coding DNA: TGTGCCAGCAGTTCCCCCGGCAGGGGGCCGGGAAACACCATATATTTT.

This sequence joins TRBV19 and TRBJ1-5, with D maybe TRBD1 (6 bases). This CDR3 is built from 16 residues. The germline CDR1 and CDR2 sequences are LNHDA and SQIVND (reference sequence). Trimming removed 2 bases from V and 4 bases from J, with 15 bases in between. The CDR3 reads CASSILTGISNQPQHF. The CDR3 DNA follows: TGTGCCAGTAGTATATTGACAGGTATCTCGAATCAGCCCCAGCATTTT.

This clonotype was picked up many times. J is TRBJ2-2 and V is TRBV25-1, with a tentative D call TRBD1 (6 bases). Germline CDR1 is MGHDK and CDR2 is SYGVNS. V shed 5 bases and J shed 1 base, with 14 bases lying between them. The CDR3 consists of 16 residues. As DNA, the CDR3 is TGTGCCAGCAGTAACCAAGGACAGCGGAACACCGGGGAGCTGTTTTTT. It is translated as CASSNQGQRNTGELFF. The full variable domain, with the rest looked up from reference TRBV25-1 and TRBJ2-2, is EADIYQTPRYLVIGTGKKITLECSQTMGHDKMYWYQQDPGMELHLIHYSYGVNSTEKGDLSSESTVSRIRTEHFPLTLESARPSHTSQYLCASSNQGQRNTGELFFGEGSRLTVL.

By share, this clonotype ranks as medium-sized. The chain couples TRBV9 to TRBJ1-4; D uncertain. Per the germline V gene, CDR1 is SGDLS and CDR2 is YYNGEE. The length of the CDR3 is 15 residues. V lost 3 bases and J lost 0, with 9 bases in between. The CDR3 is CASSAWGSTNEKLFF. As DNA, the CDR3 is TGTGCCAGCAGCGCCTGGGGATCAACTAATGAAAAACTGTTTTTT.

This clonotype showed up just a few times. The chain recombines TRBV20-1 with TRBJ2-1, with 13 bases lining up with TRBD2. The length of the CDR3 is 17 residues. The germline V gene encodes CDR1 DFQATT and CDR2 SNEGSKA (reference sequence). J gave up 4 bases and V 5 bases, and 11 bases lay outside the gene matches. The CDR3: CSAGRTSGGLPYNEQFF. DNA for the CDR3: TGCAGTGCTGGGAGGACTAGCGGGGGCCTCCCTTACAATGAGCAGTTCTTC.

This clonotype has a count of ten or more. This sequence joins TRBV30 and TRBJ1-2; perhaps TRBD1 as D (6 bases). This CDR3 region has 13 residues. Germline V gene sequence: CDR1 GTSNPN, CDR2 SVGIG (reference sequence). V dropped 2 bases and J dropped 6 bases, with 13 bases sitting between them. The CDR3 reads CAWSTQGTNGYTF. Here the CDR3 DNA reads TGTGCCTGGAGTACACAGGGAACGAATGGCTACACCTTC.

This clonotype was recorded many times. The V and J genes are TRBV5-1 and TRBJ2-1, with 9 bases that match TRBD2. Looked up from germline, CDR1 is SGHRS and CDR2 is YFSETQ. The CDR3 has 16 residues. V gave up 3 bases and J gave up 10 bases; unmatched junction bases: 14. CDR3 DNA sequence: TGCGCCAGCAGCTCGAATCTAGCGGGGACGGGGGGCGAGCAGTTCTTC. This encodes CASSSNLAGTGGEQFF.

This clonotype was observed a few times. This sequence joins TRBV11-2 and TRBJ2-1; a possible D gene is TRBD1 (6 bases). This CDR3 region has 15 residues. Germline lookup yields CDR1 SGHAT and CDR2 FQNNGV. V was shortened by 7 bases and J by 3 bases, with 16 bases between the two germline ends. The CDR3 DNA reads TGTGCCAGCACCCTGTACGGACAGCGCTACAATGAGCAGTTCTTC. This translates into CASTLYGQRYNEQFF. The variable domain in full, with the rest retrieved from reference TRBV11-2 and TRBJ2-1, is EAGVAQSPRYKIIEKRQSVAFWCNPISGHATLYWYQQILGQGPKLLIQFQNNGVVDDSQLPKDRFSAERLKGVDSTLKIQPAKLEDSAVYLCASTLYGQRYNEQFFGPGTRLTVL.